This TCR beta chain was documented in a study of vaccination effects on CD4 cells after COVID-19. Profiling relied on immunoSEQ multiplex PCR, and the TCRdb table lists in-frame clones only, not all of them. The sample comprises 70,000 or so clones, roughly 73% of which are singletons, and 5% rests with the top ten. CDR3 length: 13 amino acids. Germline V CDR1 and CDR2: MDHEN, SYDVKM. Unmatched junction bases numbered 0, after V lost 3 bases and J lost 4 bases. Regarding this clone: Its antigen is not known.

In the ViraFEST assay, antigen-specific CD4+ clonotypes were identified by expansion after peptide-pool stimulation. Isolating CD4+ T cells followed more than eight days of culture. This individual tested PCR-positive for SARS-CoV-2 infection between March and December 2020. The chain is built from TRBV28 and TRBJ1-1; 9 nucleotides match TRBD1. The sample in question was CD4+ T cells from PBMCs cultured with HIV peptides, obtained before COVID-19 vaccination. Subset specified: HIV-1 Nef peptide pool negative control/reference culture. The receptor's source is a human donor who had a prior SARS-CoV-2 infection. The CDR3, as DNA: TGTGCCAGCAGTTTGACAGGGGGCACTGAAGCTTTCTTT. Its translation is CASSLTGGTEAFF. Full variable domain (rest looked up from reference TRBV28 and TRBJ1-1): DVKVTQSSRYLVKRTGEKVFLECVQDMDHENMFWYRQDPGLGLRLIYFSYDVKMKEKGDIPEGYSVSREKKERFSLILESASTNQTSMYLCASSLTGGTEAFFGQGTRLTVV.